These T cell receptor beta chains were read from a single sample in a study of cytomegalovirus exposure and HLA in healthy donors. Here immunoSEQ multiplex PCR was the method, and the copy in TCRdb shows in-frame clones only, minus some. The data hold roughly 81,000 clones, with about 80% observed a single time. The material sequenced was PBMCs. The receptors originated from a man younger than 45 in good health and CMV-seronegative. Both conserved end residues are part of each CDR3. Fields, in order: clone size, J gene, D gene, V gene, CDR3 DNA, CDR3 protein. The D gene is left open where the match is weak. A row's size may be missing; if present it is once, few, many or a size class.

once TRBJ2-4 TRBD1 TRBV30 TGTGCCTGGAGCGACAGGGTAAACATTCAGTACTTC CAWSDRVNIQYF
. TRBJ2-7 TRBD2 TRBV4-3 TGCGCCAGCAGCCCCTTCCGGGGGGCCTACGAGCAGTACTTC CASSPFRGAYEQYF
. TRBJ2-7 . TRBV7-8 TGTGCCAGCAGCTCCGGAGTGAACGAGCAGTACTTC CASSSGVNEQYF
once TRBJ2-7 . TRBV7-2 TGTGCCAGCACCCGGGACTCATCCTCCTACGAGCAGTACTTC CASTRDSSSYEQYF
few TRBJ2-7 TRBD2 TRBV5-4 TGTGCCAGCAGCCCCCCTTTGCGGGAGTTGGCCGAGCAGTACTTC CASSPPLRELAEQYF
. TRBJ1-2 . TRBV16 TGTGCCAGCAGCCAAGTGCAGGGCGGATGGCTCTATGGCTACACCTTC CASSQVQGGWLYGYTF
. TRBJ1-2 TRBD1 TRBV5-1 TGCGCCAGCAGCCTGGGGTTAGAGGGGGCCCCATTTGGCTACACCTTC CASSLGLEGAPFGYTF
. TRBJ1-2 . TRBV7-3 TGTGCCAGCAGCTTAACCTCAAGCAGGGTGCTCTATGGCTACACCTTC CASSLTSSRVLYGYTF
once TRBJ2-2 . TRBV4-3 TGCGCCAGCAGCCAACGTACCGGGTTAAACACCGGGGAGCTGTTTTTT CASSQRTGLNTGELFF
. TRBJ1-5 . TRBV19 TGTGCCAGTAGTACCGTCCGCAATCAGCCCCAGCATTTT CASSTVRNQPQHF
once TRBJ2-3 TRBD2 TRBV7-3 TGTGCCAGCAGCTTTAGCGGGGGCGGCACAGATACGCAGTATTTT CASSFSGGGTDTQYF
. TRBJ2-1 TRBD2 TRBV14 TGTGCCAGCAGCCATTGGAGCGGGATATTAAACAATGAGCAGTTCTTC CASSHWSGILNNEQFF
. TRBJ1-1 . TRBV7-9 TGTGCCAGCAGCTCAGGGGAGGGGGGTCGGAACACTGAAGCTTTCTTT CASSSGEGGRNTEAFF
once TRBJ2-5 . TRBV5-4 TGTGCCACACAGAGCCAAGAGACCCAGTACTTC CATQSQETQYF